These 10 T cell receptor beta chains were all obtained from the same sample, sequenced in a study of CD8 T cells in Susac syndrome (dated by TCRdb to between 2018 and 2021). The library came from the immunoSEQ multiplex PCR assay. RNA was extracted with the RNeasy kit and roughly 0.45 to 1 ug was reverse transcribed using random hexamers. TCRdb ran its own pipeline on the public reads, namely fastp trimming at Q25 and MiXCR clone calling, and kept in-frame beta chains. All rows with the same CDR3 protein become a single entry with the most common DNA and genes. This sample gives approximately 160,000 distinct CDR3 sequences in total; approximately 94% of them show up just once. The biggest ten clones account for about 0.089% of the sample. Input material: CD4+ T cells from PBMCs. Receptors originate from a human donor with multiple sclerosis.

The rearrangement uses TRBV7-2 and TRBJ1-5, with D maybe TRBD1 (5 bases). CDR1 and CDR2 (germline): SGHTA, FQGNSA. CDR3 size: 14 residues. V was shortened by 4 bases and J by 7 bases, with 14 bases between the two germline ends. DNA of the CDR3: TGTGCCAGCAGCTCCGGACAAGTTAGACAGCCCCAGCATTTT. This encodes CASSSGQVRQPQHF.

The chain recombines TRBV3-1 with TRBJ1-6, with no clear D. Trimming took 6 bases from V and 8 from J, leaving 17 bases between them. Looked up from germline, CDR1 is LGHDT and CDR2 is YNNKEL (reference sequence). The CDR3 has 15 amino acids. CDR3 loop: CASSHGRSRDSPLHF. DNA for the CDR3: TGTGCCAGCAGTCACGGGCGGTCTCGAGATTCACCCCTCCACTTT.

In DNA form, the CDR3 reads TGCAGTGCTAGGACTAGCACAGATACGCAGTATTTT. It translates to CSARTSTDTQYF. The chain employs TRBV20-1 and TRBJ2-3; the D is unclear. This CDR3 contains 12 residues. CDR1 and CDR2 from the germline V gene are DFQATT and SNEGSKA (reference sequence). V was clipped by 3 bases and J by 0 bases, with 4 bases between them.

This chain links TRBV27 with TRBJ2-3; D assignment may be TRBD1 or TRBD2 (5 bases each). The V gene's germline CDR1 is MNHEY and CDR2 SMNVEV (reference sequence). This CDR3 has 15 amino acids. The V end lost 6 bases, the J end lost 4 bases, and 17 bases lay between the germline ends. Here the CDR3 reads CASSPRALSADTQYF. CDR3 sequence (DNA): TGTGCCAGCAGCCCCAGGGCCCTTAGCGCAGATACGCAGTATTTT.

This clonotype was observed once. The J gene is TRBJ1-5, the V gene TRBV6-1, with D hard to call. The V gene lost 4 bases and the J gene lost 5 bases, with 9 bases spanning the gap. The CDR3 is made up of 13 amino acids. Germline V CDR1 and CDR2: MNHNS, SASEGT. CDR3 amino acids: CASSALGDQPQHF. The CDR3 region has the DNA TGTGCCAGCAGTGCCCTGGGCGATCAGCCCCAGCATTTT.

CDR3 loop: CASSQDLRGGGEQFF. In DNA form, the CDR3 reads TGTGCCAGCAGCCAAGATCTGAGGGGCGGGGGGGAGCAGTTCTTC. The chain carries TRBV4-2 and TRBJ2-1; TRBD2 agrees at 8 bases. The V segment lost 0 bases and the J segment 10 bases; nucleotides outside the gene matches: 8. This CDR3 is 15 amino acids long. From germline, CDR1 is LGHNA and CDR2 YNFKEQ.

This clonotype showed up just a few times. The V gene is TRBV18, the J gene TRBJ2-5, with a possible D match to TRBD2 (5 bases). V lost 3 bases and J lost 1, with 9 bases in between. The V gene's germline CDR1 is KGHSH and CDR2 LQKENI. The CDR3 is made up of 14 amino acids. The CDR3 reads CASSPPGSQETQYF. The CDR3 DNA reads TGTGCCAGCTCACCCCCTGGGAGCCAAGAGACCCAGTACTTC. Full variable domain (remainder filled in from reference TRBV18 and TRBJ2-5): NAGVMQNPRHLVRRRGQEARLRCSPMKGHSHVYWYRQLPEEGLKFMVYLQKENIIDESGMPKERFSAEFPKEGPSILRIQQVVRGDSAAYFCASSPPGSQETQYFGPGTRLLVL.

The chain employs TRBV24-1 and TRBJ2-1, with unresolved D. Germline values: CDR1 KGHDR, CDR2 SFDVKD. Between the trimmed V and J ends, which lost 5 bases and 5 bases, there was a span of 12 bases. The CDR3 loop spans 14 amino acids. As DNA, the CDR3 is TGTGCCACCAGTGTCGAAGACTTCGACAATGAGCAGTTCTTC. Translated: CATSVEDFDNEQFF.

This clonotype was counted once. This chain links TRBV29-1 with TRBJ2-7; a possible D gene is TRBD2 (6 bases). V lost 7 bases, J lost 6 bases, and 16 bases lay in between. The CDR3 sequence is 12 residues long. In germline, CDR1 is SQVTM, CDR2 ANQGSEA. In nucleotides, the CDR3 is TGCAGCGCGGCTAGCGAGGGGCTCGAGCAGTACTTC. Protein sequence: CSAASEGLEQYF.

The chain links TRBV20-1 to TRBJ2-1; weak D call: TRBD2 (5 bases). V lost 5 bases, J lost 10 bases, and 15 bases lay in between. The CDR3 extends over 12 amino acids. Per germline, CDR1 DFQATT and CDR2 SNEGSKA (reference sequence). The CDR3 DNA is TGCAGTGCTGCCGGGGTCGCACACGAGCAGTTCTTC. It codes for CSAAGVAHEQFF.